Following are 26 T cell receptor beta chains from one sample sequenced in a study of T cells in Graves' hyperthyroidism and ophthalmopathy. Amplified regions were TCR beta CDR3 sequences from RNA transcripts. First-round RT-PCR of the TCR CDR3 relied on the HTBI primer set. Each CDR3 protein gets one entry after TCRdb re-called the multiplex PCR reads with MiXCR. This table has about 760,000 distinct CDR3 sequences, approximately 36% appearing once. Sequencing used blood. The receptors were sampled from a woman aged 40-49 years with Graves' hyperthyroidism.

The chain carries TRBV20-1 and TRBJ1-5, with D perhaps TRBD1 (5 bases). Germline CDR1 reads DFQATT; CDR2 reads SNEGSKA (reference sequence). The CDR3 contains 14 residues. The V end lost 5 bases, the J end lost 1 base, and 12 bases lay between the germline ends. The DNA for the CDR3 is TGCAGTGCTCAATCGGGGGGGAGCAATCAGCCCCAGCATTTT. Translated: CSAQSGGSNQPQHF.

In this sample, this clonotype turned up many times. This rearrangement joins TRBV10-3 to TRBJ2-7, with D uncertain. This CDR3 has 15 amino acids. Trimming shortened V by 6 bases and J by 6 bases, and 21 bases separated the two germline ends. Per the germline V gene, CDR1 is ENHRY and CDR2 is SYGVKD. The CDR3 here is CAIRSFAQSALEQYF. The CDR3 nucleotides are TGTGCCATCAGGTCGTTTGCACAAAGCGCTCTCGAGCAGTACTTC.

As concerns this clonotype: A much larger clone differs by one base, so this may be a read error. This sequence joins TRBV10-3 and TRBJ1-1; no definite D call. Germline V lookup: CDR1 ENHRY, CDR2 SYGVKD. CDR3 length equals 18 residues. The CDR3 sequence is CAIGEGTGLWSLNTEAFF. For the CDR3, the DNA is TGTGCCATCGGTGAGGGAACCGGCCTCTGGAGCCTGAACACTGAAGCTTTCTTT.

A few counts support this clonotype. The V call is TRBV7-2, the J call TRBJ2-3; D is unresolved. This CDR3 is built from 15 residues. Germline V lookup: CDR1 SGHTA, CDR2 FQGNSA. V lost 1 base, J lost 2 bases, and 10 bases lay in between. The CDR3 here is CASSLVLGHTDTQYF. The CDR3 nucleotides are TGTGCCAGCAGCTTAGTCCTAGGGCACACAGATACGCAGTATTTT. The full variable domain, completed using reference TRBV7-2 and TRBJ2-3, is GAGVSQSPSNKVTEKGKDVELRCDPISGHTALYWYRQSLGQGLEFLIYFQGNSAPDKSGLPSDRFSAERTGGSVSTLTIQRTQQEDSAVYLCASSLVLGHTDTQYFGPGTRLTVL.

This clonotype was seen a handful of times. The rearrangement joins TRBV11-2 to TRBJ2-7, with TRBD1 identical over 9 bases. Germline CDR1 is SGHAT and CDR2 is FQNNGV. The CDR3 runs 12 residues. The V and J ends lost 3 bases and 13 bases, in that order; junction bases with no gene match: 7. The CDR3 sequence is CASSLGDRVEYF. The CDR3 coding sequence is TGTGCCAGCAGCTTGGGGGACAGGGTAGAATACTTC.

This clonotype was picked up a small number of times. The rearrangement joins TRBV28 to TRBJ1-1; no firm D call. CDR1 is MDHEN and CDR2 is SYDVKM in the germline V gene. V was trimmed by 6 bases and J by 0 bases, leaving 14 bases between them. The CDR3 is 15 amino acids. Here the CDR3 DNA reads TGTGCCAGCAGAAATTGGACCTTCATGAACACTGAAGCTTTCTTT. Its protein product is CASRNWTFMNTEAFF.

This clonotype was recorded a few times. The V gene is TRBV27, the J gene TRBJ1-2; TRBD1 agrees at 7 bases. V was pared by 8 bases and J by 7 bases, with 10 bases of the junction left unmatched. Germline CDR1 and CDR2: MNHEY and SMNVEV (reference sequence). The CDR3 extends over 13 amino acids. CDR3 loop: CASRQGSGFGYTF. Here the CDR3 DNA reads TGTGCCAGCCGACAGGGCAGCGGTTTTGGCTACACCTTC.

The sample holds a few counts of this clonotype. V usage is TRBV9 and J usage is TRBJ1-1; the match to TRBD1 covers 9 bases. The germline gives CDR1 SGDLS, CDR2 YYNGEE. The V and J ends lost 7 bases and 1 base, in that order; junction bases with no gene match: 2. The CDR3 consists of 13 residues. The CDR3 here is CASGQGPNTEAFF. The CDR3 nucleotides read TGTGCCAGCGGACAGGGGCCGAACACTGAAGCTTTCTTT.

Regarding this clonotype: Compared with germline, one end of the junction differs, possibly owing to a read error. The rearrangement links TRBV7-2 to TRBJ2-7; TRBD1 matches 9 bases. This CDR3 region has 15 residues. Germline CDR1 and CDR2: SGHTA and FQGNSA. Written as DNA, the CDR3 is TGTGTCAGCAGCCAGAGACAGGGGGAAATAGATACGCAGTACTTC. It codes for CVSSQRQGEIDTQYF.

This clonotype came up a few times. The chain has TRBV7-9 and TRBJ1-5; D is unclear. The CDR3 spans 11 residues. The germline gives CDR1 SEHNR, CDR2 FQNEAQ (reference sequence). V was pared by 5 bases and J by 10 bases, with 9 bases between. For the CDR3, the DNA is TGTGCCAGCAGCCCCATGCGACCCCAGCATTTT. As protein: CASSPMRPQHF.

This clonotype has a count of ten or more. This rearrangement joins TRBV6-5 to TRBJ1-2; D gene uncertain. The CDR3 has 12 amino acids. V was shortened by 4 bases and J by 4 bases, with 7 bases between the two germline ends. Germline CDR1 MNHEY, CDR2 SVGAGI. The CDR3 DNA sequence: TGTGCCAGCAGTTCAACTCTCTATGGCTACACCTTC. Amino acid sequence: CASSSTLYGYTF.

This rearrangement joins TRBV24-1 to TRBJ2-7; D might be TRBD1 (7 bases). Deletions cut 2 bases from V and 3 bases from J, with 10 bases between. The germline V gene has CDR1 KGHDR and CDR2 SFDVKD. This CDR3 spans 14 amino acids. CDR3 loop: CATSDSRGDYEQYF. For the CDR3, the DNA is TGTGCCACCAGTGATTCCAGGGGGGACTACGAGCAGTACTTC.

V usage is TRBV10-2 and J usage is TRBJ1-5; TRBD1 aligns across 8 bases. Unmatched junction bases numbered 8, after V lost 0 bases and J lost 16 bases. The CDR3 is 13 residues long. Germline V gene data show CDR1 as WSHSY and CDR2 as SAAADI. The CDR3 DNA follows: TGCGCCAGCAGTGAGTCTCGACAGGGGCACGTACATTTT. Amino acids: CASSESRQGHVHF.

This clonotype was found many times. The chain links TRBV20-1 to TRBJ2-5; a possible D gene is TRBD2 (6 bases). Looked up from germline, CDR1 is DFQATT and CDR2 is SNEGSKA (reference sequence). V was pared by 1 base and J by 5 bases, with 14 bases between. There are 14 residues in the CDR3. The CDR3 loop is CSARGTQEGETQYF. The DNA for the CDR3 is TGCAGTGCTAGAGGAACACAGGAGGGGGAGACCCAGTACTTC.

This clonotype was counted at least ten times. The CDR3 spells CALGWPYEQYF. CDR3 in DNA: TGTGCCCTCGGATGGCCTTACGAGCAGTACTTC. The chain joins TRBV7-9 to TRBJ2-7; D unclear. V was shortened by 11 bases and J by 4 bases, with 12 bases between the two germline ends. Germline V CDR1 and CDR2: SEHNR, FQNEAQ (reference sequence). This CDR3 spans 11 amino acids.

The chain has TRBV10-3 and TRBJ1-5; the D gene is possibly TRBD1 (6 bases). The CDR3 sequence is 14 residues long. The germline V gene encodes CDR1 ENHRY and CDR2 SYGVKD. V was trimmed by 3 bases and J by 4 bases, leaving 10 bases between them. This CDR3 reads CAISEPGANQPQHF. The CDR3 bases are TGTGCCATCAGTGAACCGGGGGCAAATCAGCCCCAGCATTTT.

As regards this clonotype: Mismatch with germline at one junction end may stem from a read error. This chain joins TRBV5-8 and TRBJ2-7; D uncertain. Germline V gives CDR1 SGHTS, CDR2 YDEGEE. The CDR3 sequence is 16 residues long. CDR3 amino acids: CASSQAHPGANYEQYF. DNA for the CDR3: TGCGCCAGCAGCCAAGCTCACCCGGGCGCCAACTACGAGCAGTACTTC. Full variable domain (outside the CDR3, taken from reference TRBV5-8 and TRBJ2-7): EAGVTQSPTHLIKTRGQQATLRCSPISGHTSVYWYQQALGLGLQFLLWYDEGEERNRGNFPPRFSGRQFPNYSSELNVNALELEDSALYLCASSQAHPGANYEQYFGPGTRLTVT.

The CDR3 is CASSLAQGGSGETQYF. The CDR3 region has the DNA TGTGCCAGCAGCTTGGCCCAGGGCGGGAGCGGGGAGACCCAGTACTTC. The gene calls are TRBV5-4 and TRBJ2-5, with TRBD2 matching over 7 bases. Trimming removed 0 bases from V and 5 bases from J; junction bases left unmatched: 10. The length of the CDR3 is 16 residues. Germline CDR1 SGHNT, CDR2 YYREEE (reference sequence).

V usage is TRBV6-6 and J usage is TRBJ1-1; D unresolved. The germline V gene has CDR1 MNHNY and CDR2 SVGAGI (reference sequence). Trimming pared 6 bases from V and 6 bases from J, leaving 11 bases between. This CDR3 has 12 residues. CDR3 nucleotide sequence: TGTGCCAGCAGCCACGGCCCTTCTGAAGCTTTCTTT. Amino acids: CASSHGPSEAFF.

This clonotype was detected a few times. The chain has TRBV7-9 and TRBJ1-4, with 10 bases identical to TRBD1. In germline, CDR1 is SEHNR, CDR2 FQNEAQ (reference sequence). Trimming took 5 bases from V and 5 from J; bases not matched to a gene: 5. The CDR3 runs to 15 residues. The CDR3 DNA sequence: TGTGCCAGCAGCCAAGACAGGGGGCTAAATGAAAAACTGTTTTTT. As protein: CASSQDRGLNEKLFF.

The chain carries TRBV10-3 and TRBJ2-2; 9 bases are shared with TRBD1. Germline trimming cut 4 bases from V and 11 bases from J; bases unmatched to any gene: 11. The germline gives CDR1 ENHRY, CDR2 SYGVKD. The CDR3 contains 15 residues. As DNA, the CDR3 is TGTGCCATCAGTGCAGGGACAGGGACCTACAATGAGCTGTTTTTT. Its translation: CAISAGTGTYNELFF.

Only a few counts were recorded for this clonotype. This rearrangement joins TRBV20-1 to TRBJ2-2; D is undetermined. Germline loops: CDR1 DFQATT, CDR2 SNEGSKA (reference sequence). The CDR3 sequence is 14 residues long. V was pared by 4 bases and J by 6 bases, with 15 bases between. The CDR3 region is CSAKDLGRAGELFF. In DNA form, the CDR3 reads TGCAGTGCTAAAGATTTAGGACGAGCCGGGGAGCTGTTTTTT.

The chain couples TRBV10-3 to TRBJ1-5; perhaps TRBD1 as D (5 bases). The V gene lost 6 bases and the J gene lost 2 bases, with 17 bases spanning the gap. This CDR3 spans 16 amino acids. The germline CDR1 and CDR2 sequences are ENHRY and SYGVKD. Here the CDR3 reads CAISSQGYGGNQPQHF. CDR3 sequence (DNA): TGTGCCATCAGCTCTCAGGGTTACGGGGGCAATCAGCCCCAGCATTTT.

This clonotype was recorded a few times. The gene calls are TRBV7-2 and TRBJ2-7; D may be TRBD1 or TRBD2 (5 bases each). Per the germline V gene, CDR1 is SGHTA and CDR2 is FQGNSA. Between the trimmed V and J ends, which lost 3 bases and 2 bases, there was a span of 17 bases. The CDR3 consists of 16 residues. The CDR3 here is CASSLEGGTGAYEQYF. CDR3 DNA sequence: TGTGCCAGCAGCTTGGAAGGTGGGACCGGGGCCTACGAGCAGTACTTC.

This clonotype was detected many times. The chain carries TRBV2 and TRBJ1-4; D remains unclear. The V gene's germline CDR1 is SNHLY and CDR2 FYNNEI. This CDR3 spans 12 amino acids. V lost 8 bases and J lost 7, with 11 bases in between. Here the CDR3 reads CASASGSEKLFF. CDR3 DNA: TGTGCCAGCGCGAGCGGGAGTGAAAAACTGTTTTTT.

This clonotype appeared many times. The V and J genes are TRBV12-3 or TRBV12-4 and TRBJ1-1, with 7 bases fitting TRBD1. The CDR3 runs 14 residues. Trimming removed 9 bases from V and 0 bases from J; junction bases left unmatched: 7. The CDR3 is CASTPGTVNTEAFF. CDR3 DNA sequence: TGTGCCAGTACCCCGGGGACAGTGAACACTGAAGCTTTCTTT.